This TCR beta chain was recorded in a study of blood T cell repertoires in COVID-19. Study as a whole: The United States, Italy and Spain were the sources of the acute and convalescent COVID-19 samples.

Assay: immunoSEQ multiplex PCR; the TCRdb copy retains only in-frame clones and omits some. The sample has under 50,000 clones; 82% are singletons. V was clipped by 4 bases and J by 5 bases, with 12 bases between them. The CDR3 is made up of 13 amino acids. Germline CDR1 and CDR2: SGHRS and YFSETQ. The receptor was isolated from a middle-aged man with acute or convalescent COVID-19. The chain uses TRBV5-1 and TRBJ2-5; maybe TRBD1 (5 bases). The sequenced sample was peripheral blood. The CDR3 DNA follows: TGCGCCAGCAGCGGGGTAGGGGCCGAGACCCAGTACTTC. Protein sequence: CASSGVGAETQYF.